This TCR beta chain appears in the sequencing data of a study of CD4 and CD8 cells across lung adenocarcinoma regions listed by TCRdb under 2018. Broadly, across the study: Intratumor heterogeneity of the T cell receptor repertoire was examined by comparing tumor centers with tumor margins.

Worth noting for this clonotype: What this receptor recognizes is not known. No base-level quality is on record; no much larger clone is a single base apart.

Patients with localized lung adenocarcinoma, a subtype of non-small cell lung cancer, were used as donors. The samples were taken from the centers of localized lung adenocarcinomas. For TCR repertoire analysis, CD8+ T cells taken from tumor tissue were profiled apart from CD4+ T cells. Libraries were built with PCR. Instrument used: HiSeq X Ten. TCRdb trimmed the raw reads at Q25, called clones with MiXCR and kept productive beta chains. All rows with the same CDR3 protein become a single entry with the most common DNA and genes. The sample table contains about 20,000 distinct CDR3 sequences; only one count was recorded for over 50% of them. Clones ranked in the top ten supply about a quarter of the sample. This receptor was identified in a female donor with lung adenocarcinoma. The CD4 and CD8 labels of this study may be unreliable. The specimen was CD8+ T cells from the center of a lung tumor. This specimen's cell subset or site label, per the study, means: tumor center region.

The sequence in DNA is TGTGCCACCAGGGACAATAACTATGGCTACACCTTC. This translates into CATRDNNYGYTF. The receptor chain draws on TRBV24-1 and TRBJ1-2; the D gene is possibly TRBD1, with 5 bases matching. V drops 7 bases and J drops 1 base, leaving 6 bases in between. Taken from the germline V gene, the CDR1 and CDR2 loops are KGHDR and SFDVKD. The cysteine opens and the phenylalanine closes a CDR3 of 12 amino acids. This entry keeps only the CDR3 DNA: 36 bases, framed from base 1.